The T cell receptor beta chain under discussion was sequenced for a study of T cell clusters in autoimmune cytopenias. One tube held mixed TRB-A and TRB-B primer pools for touch-down PCR. With the multiplex PCR reads reprocessed, TCRdb shows one record per CDR3 protein and no DNA. In all, the sample yields approximately 5,700 distinct CDR3 sequences. This CDR3 comprises 17 residues. The germline V gene has CDR1 ENHRY and CDR2 SYGVKD. Each sample's input was approximately 0.25 ug genomic DNA, some 38,000 genome equivalents. These same data were also listed under a study on T cell repertoires in aging, cancer and after chemotherapy.

The source is a human donor in good health. The sample consisted of peripheral blood. The chain has TRBV10-3 and TRBJ2-3; lacking DNA, the TRBD1 call made by TCRdb goes unchecked. The chain's CDR3 is CAISENSQGLSTDTQYF.